This TCR beta chain emerged from a study of T cells after yellow fever vaccination. In the study overall: Each low-cell-number fraction was prepared by means of SMART-Seq v4 Ultra Low Input. Overall study results and limits: Most primary-vaccination clones recurred post-booster (just under 98% CD4, more than 85% CD8). Clonotype sharing between CD4 and CD8 compartments was small.

About this clonotype itself: The target antigen is unknown.

It was through 5'RACE template switching that TCR cDNA was made, with a universal primer site and UMIs added. MiXCR was run by TCRdb on the 5' RACE reads, yielding one entry per CDR3 protein. The data hold approximately 450,000 distinct CDR3 sequences, with roughly a sixth observed a single time. Germline values: CDR1 DFQATT, CDR2 SNEGSKA (reference sequence). There are 12 residues in the CDR3. Trimming stripped 3 bases from V and 2 bases from J, with 8 bases between. The rearrangement joins TRBV20-1 to TRBJ2-7; no reliable D call. The source material was PBMCs, sampled before the yellow fever booster vaccination. The receptor comes from a man younger than 35 who received the YFV17D yellow fever vaccine. The CDR3 spells CSASWGTYEQYV. In DNA, the CDR3 is TGCAGTGCTAGCTGGGGAACCTACGAGCAGTACGTC.